This entry lists 6 T cell receptor beta chains sequenced from one sample in a study of technical replicates of blood from several donors (dated by TCRdb to between 2016 and 2019). The receptor library was made with the immunoSEQ multiplex PCR assay. The clones in this table, taken by TCRdb from immuneACCESS, are in-frame only. Not every clone is retained; where verified, under half of the shortfall comes from an unresolved V gene, and the cause of the rest is unknown. Present in this sample are 10,000 to 15,000 clones, 90% to 95% of which were seen just once. The top ten clonotypes cover approximately 7.6% of the sample. Sample: PBMCs. The receptor source for this set is a human donor in good health.

V usage is TRBV7-7 and J usage is TRBJ2-5; D unresolved. The CDR3 runs to 13 residues. The germline gives CDR1 SSHAT, CDR2 FNYEAQ (reference sequence). Trimming left V 2 bases short and J 2 bases short, with 6 bases between. CDR3 sequence reads: CASSLRGQETQYF. Written as DNA, the CDR3 is TGTGCCAGCAGCTTACGAGGACAAGAGACCCAGTACTTC.

The V and J genes are TRBV27 and TRBJ2-7; 7 bases agree with TRBD2. CDR1 is MNHEY, CDR2 SMNVEV, per germline (reference sequence). This CDR3 is built from 16 residues. Trimming took 7 bases from V and 0 from J; bases not matched to a gene: 12. Here the CDR3 DNA reads TGTGCCAGCACCTCCGGCGGGACTACCCCCTCCTACGAGCAGTACTTC. Protein product: CASTSGGTTPSYEQYF.

This chain connects TRBV2 to TRBJ2-1, with 13 bases aligning to TRBD2. The CDR3 consists of 18 residues. Germline V gene lookup returns CDR1 SNHLY and CDR2 FYNNEI. The J segment lost 0 bases and the V segment lost 6 bases, leaving 8 bases of the junction unmatched. The CDR3 loop is CASRRTSGSVGSYNEQFF. In nucleotides, the CDR3 is TGTGCCAGCAGGAGGACTAGCGGGAGCGTAGGCTCCTACAATGAGCAGTTCTTC. Variable domain in full (rest from reference TRBV2 and TRBJ2-1): EPEVTQTPSHQVTQMGQEVILRCVPISNHLYFYWYRQILGQKVEFLVSFYNNEISEKSEIFDDQFSVERPDGSNFTLKIRSTKLEDSAMYFCASRRTSGSVGSYNEQFFGPGTRLTVL.

The chain couples TRBV6-4 to TRBJ1-2, with 10 bases that match TRBD1. CDR1 is MRHNA and CDR2 is SNTAGT in the germline V gene. With 6 bases clipped from V and 6 bases from J, the junction kept 4 bases outside the gene matches. The CDR3 length is 13 residues. The CDR3 region has the DNA TGTGCCAGCAGCGCCGGGACAGGGGATGGCTACACCTTC. Protein product: CASSAGTGDGYTF.

The rearrangement links TRBV9 to TRBJ2-3; TRBD2 might be the D (5 bases). The CDR3 has 19 residues. Germline V lookup: CDR1 SGDLS, CDR2 YYNGEE. V was pared by 0 bases and J by 0 bases, with 20 bases between. CDR3 loop: CASSVAPQNRRVSTDTQYF. CDR3 coding DNA: TGTGCCAGCAGCGTAGCCCCACAAAATCGGCGGGTTAGCACAGATACGCAGTATTTT.

This clone was observed a single time. V gene TRBV27 combines with J gene TRBJ1-4; D is ambiguous. This CDR3 comprises 15 residues. From germline, CDR1 is MNHEY and CDR2 SMNVEV (reference sequence). Trimming cost V 2 bases and J 0 bases, with 7 bases left between them. The CDR3 sequence: CASSLRGTTNEKLFF. CDR3 bases: TGTGCCAGCAGTTTACGAGGGACAACTAATGAAAAACTGTTTTTT.